The 32 T cell receptor beta chains given below trace back to one sample, sequenced in a study of T cells in localized non-small cell lung cancer. Assay: immunoSEQ multiplex PCR; the TCRdb copy retains only in-frame clones and omits some. The data hold roughly 64,000 clones, with more than 80% observed a single time. Here the sequenced sample was PBMCs, taken before any cancer treatment. All receptors come from a man aged 40 to 70 with stage II lung adenocarcinoma.

The rearrangement joins TRBV19 to TRBJ2-2, with D possibly matching TRBD1 (5 bases). The germline V gene encodes CDR1 LNHDA and CDR2 SQIVND (reference sequence). CDR3 length equals 15 residues. V was shortened by 6 bases and J by 0 bases, with 11 bases between the two germline ends. The CDR3 protein is CASSPQDSNTGELFF. CDR3 bases: TGTGCCAGTAGCCCACAGGATTCGAACACCGGGGAGCTGTTTTTT.

The V gene is TRBV5-1, the J gene TRBJ2-3; 8 bases fit TRBD2. V lost 0 bases and J lost 3; bases outside the gene matches: 3. The CDR3 is made up of 15 amino acids. Per germline, CDR1 SGHRS and CDR2 YFSETQ. CDR3 sequence reads: CASSLVVAGTDTQYF. Written as DNA, the CDR3 is TGCGCCAGCAGCTTGGTGGTAGCGGGAACAGATACGCAGTATTTT.

This clone was seen only a few times. This chain connects TRBV4-1 to TRBJ2-7; no reliable D call. The CDR3 contains 13 residues. Germline V gene data show CDR1 as MGHRA and CDR2 as YSYEKL. Trimming removed 3 bases at V and 3 bases at J, with 9 bases between. The CDR3 spells CASSQGRNYEQYF. The DNA of the CDR3 is TGCGCCAGCAGCCAGGGCAGGAACTACGAGCAGTACTTC.

CDR3 sequence reads: CASRGNEKLFF. DNA of the CDR3: TGTGCCAGCAGGGGCAATGAAAAACTGTTTTTT. The chain is built from TRBV28 and TRBJ1-4; no firm D call. Trimming removed 6 bases from V and 5 bases from J, with 4 bases in between. Germline V lookup: CDR1 MDHEN, CDR2 SYDVKM. The CDR3 consists of 11 residues.

The rearrangement uses TRBV7-2 and TRBJ2-3; no clear D gene. Germline assignment: CDR1 SGHTA and CDR2 FQGNSA. V shed 3 bases and J shed 2 bases, with 9 bases lying between them. The CDR3 has 14 amino acids. CDR3 amino acids: CASSFRRNTDTQYF. In DNA, the CDR3 is TGTGCCAGCAGCTTTAGACGGAACACAGATACGCAGTATTTT.

The CDR3 reads CASSLGGSGVSYNEQFF. The CDR3 DNA reads as TGTGCCAGCAGCTTGGGGGGTAGCGGGGTCTCCTACAATGAGCAGTTCTTC. The chain is built from TRBV5-4 and TRBJ2-1, with 8 bases lining up with TRBD2. V shed 0 bases, J shed 0 bases, and the junction held 5 bases outside the gene matches. The CDR3 extends over 17 amino acids. Germline-derived CDR1 and CDR2 are SGHNT and YYREEE (reference sequence).

The CDR3 spells CASSRGGRNTEAFF. The DNA for the CDR3 is TGTGCCAGCAGCCGGGGGGGCCGGAACACTGAAGCTTTCTTT. The chain links TRBV6-5 to TRBJ1-1; D is possibly TRBD1 (6 bases). The CDR3 runs to 14 residues. V lost 6 bases and J 1 base, leaving 12 bases between the germline ends. Germline CDR1 and CDR2: MNHEY and SVGAGI.

This sequence joins TRBV19 and TRBJ2-7; D uncertain. The CDR3 spans 13 residues. Germline values: CDR1 LNHDA, CDR2 SQIVND (reference sequence). V lost 3 bases and J 3 bases, leaving 9 bases between the germline ends. Here the CDR3 DNA reads TGTGCCAGTAGTATTTCGATGGACTACGAGCAGTACTTC. This translates into CASSISMDYEQYF.

This chain links TRBV5-5 with TRBJ1-1; no reliable D call. The CDR3 extends over 15 amino acids. V was clipped by 0 bases and J by 2 bases, with 11 bases between them. In germline, CDR1 is SGHKS, CDR2 YYEKEE (reference sequence). The CDR3 nucleotides read TGTGCCAGCAGCTTGGACTCCGGGTCCAACACTGAAGCTTTCTTT. Amino acids: CASSLDSGSNTEAFF.

The CDR3 loop reads CASSLRPVAGTDTQYF. CDR3 nucleotide sequence: TGTGCCAGCAGCTTACGGCCGGTCGCGGGCACAGATACGCAGTATTTT. The rearrangement joins TRBV7-2 to TRBJ2-3; D is uncertain. V was cut by 2 bases and J by 1 base, with 13 bases left in between. Germline CDR1 is SGHTA and CDR2 is FQGNSA. The CDR3 is 16 residues long.

This clone was seen only a few times. J is TRBJ2-7 and V is TRBV6-5; the D gene is possibly TRBD1 (6 bases). The CDR3 covers 13 residues. V was pared by 5 bases and J by 7 bases, with 15 bases between. Germline CDR1 is MNHEY and CDR2 is SVGAGI. The CDR3 here is CASSHRDIGEQYF. CDR3 nucleotides: TGTGCCAGCAGTCACCGGGACATCGGGGAGCAGTACTTC.

V usage is TRBV29-1 and J usage is TRBJ1-4; D unresolved. Trimming removed 8 bases at V and 3 bases at J, with 13 bases between. The germline CDR1 and CDR2 sequences are SQVTM and ANQGSEA. The CDR3 is 13 residues long. Here the CDR3 reads CSSREGSNEKLFF. As DNA, the CDR3 is TGCAGCTCAAGGGAGGGTTCTAATGAAAAACTGTTTTTT.

The gene calls are TRBV6-5 and TRBJ2-1; D may be TRBD2 (7 bases). The V gene's germline CDR1 is MNHEY and CDR2 SVGAGI. Trimming removed 8 bases at V and 7 bases at J, with 21 bases between. The CDR3 loop spans 15 amino acids. DNA for the CDR3: TGTGCCAGCGGGGGCGGGAGCCTCCTTGGGAATGAGCAGTTCTTC. It yields the protein CASGGGSLLGNEQFF.

This clone occurred once. The chain joins TRBV5-6 to TRBJ1-2; TRBD1 matches 12 bases. Germline-derived CDR1 and CDR2 are SGHDT and YYEEEE. This CDR3 is 15 amino acids long. With 2 bases clipped from V and 8 bases from J, the junction kept 7 bases outside the gene matches. The CDR3 spells CASSFAGTGGLGYTF. The CDR3 DNA reads TGTGCCAGCAGCTTTGCCGGGACAGGGGGCCTCGGCTACACCTTC.

The chain couples TRBV29-1 to TRBJ2-6; perhaps TRBD1 as D (5 bases). Germline CDR1 reads SQVTM; CDR2 reads ANQGSEA. This CDR3 is 15 amino acids long. Trimming took 6 bases from V and 2 from J, leaving 14 bases between them. The CDR3 spells CSVASRAPGANVLTF. In nucleotides, the CDR3 is TGCAGCGTGGCATCCAGGGCTCCTGGGGCCAACGTCCTGACTTTC.

V and J are TRBV5-8 and TRBJ2-1; D may be TRBD2 (6 bases). From germline, CDR1 is SGHTS and CDR2 YDEGEE. The length of the CDR3 is 15 residues. V gave up 0 bases and J gave up 2 bases, with 9 bases separating them. The DNA of the CDR3 is TGTGCCAGCAGCTTGGGCGGGGCCACCTACAATGAGCAGTTCTTC. Amino acid sequence: CASSLGGATYNEQFF.

The rearrangement uses TRBV19 and TRBJ2-2; D gene unclear. V lost 3 bases, J lost 7 bases, and 15 bases lay in between. The germline CDR1 and CDR2 sequences are LNHDA and SQIVND (reference sequence). The CDR3 spans 15 residues. The DNA for the CDR3 is TGTGCCAGTAGTATTCTTGGGGTTAAGGACGGGGAGCTGTTTTTT. Translation gives CASSILGVKDGELFF.

This chain links TRBV18 with TRBJ2-3, with D perhaps TRBD1 (5 bases). The germline CDR1 and CDR2 sequences are KGHSH and LQKENI. Deletions cut 4 bases from V and 1 base from J, with 9 bases between. The CDR3 has 14 residues. CDR3 nucleotide sequence: TGTGCCAGCTCACTTCAAGGGGGCACAGATACGCAGTATTTT. Its translation is CASSLQGGTDTQYF.

This chain uses TRBV5-1 with TRBJ2-1; 11 nucleotides match TRBD2. Germline lookup yields CDR1 SGHRS and CDR2 YFSETQ. Trimming cost V 4 bases and J 4 bases; bases outside gene matches: 4. The CDR3 loop spans 15 amino acids. CDR3 DNA sequence: TGCGCCAGCAGCCGAACTAGCGGGGGATACAATGAGCAGTTCTTC. It translates to CASSRTSGGYNEQFF.

A remark on this clone: Different DNA sequences within this sample yield the same CDR3. The CDR3 loop reads CASSSSTDTQYF. CDR3 nucleotides: TGTGCCAGCAGCTCGAGCACAGATACGCAGTATTTT. The rearrangement links TRBV7-2 to TRBJ2-3, with D uncertain. The CDR3 is made up of 12 amino acids. Germline assignment: CDR1 SGHTA and CDR2 FQGNSA. Trimming took 4 bases from V and 0 from J, leaving 2 bases between them.

The chain joins TRBV5-8 to TRBJ1-2; 11 bases map to TRBD1. Germline V gene data show CDR1 as SGHTS and CDR2 as YDEGEE. The CDR3 consists of 15 residues. Trimming cost V 3 bases and J 7 bases; bases outside gene matches: 8. Here the CDR3 DNA reads TGTGCCAGCAGCTCTCGGACAGGGGGCGTTTCTGGCTACACCTTC. This gives the protein CASSSRTGGVSGYTF. The whole variable domain, remainder taken from reference TRBV5-8 and TRBJ1-2, is EAGVTQSPTHLIKTRGQQATLRCSPISGHTSVYWYQQALGLGLQFLLWYDEGEERNRGNFPPRFSGRQFPNYSSELNVNALELEDSALYLCASSSRTGGVSGYTFGSGTRLTVV.

This chain links TRBV2 with TRBJ2-1; D remains ambiguous. CDR3 size: 13 residues. Trimming removed 4 bases at V and 9 bases at J, with 13 bases between. CDR1 is SNHLY and CDR2 is FYNNEI in the germline V gene. The CDR3 DNA reads TGTGCCAGCAGTGGGGGATCGCGCGCTGAGCAGTTCTTC. Translating it yields CASSGGSRAEQFF.

The chain couples TRBV5-1 to TRBJ2-3; 9 bases fit TRBD2. The CDR3 is made up of 16 amino acids. J lost 1 base, V lost 2 bases, and 5 bases had no gene match. In germline, CDR1 is SGHRS, CDR2 YFSETQ. CDR3 in DNA: TGCGCCAGCAGCTTCGGCCTAGCGGGGCGCACAGATACGCAGTATTTT. This translates into CASSFGLAGRTDTQYF.

CDR3 sequence: CASSSHGGGGYEQYF. CDR3 DNA: TGTGCCAGCAGCTCCCACGGGGGAGGCGGATACGAGCAGTACTTC. The J gene is TRBJ2-7, the V gene TRBV7-9, with a tentative D call TRBD2 (6 bases). The germline V and J ends were trimmed by 4 bases and 4 bases, with 17 bases remaining between them. The CDR3 has 15 amino acids. CDR1 SEHNR and CDR2 FQNEAQ come from the germline V gene (reference sequence). The variable domain in full, completed from reference TRBV7-9 and TRBJ2-7, reads DTGVSQNPRHKITKRGQNVTFRCDPISEHNRLYWYRQTLGQGPEFLTYFQNEAQLEKSRLLSDRFSAERPKGSFSTLEIQRTEQGDSAMYLCASSSHGGGGYEQYFGPGTRLTVT.

The CDR3 loop reads CASSEGDRGNEKLFF. CDR3 nucleotides: TGCGCCAGCAGTGAAGGGGACAGGGGAAACGAAAAACTGTTTTTT. The chain has TRBV10-2 and TRBJ1-4; 10 positions match TRBD1. The J segment lost 8 bases and the V segment lost 3 bases, leaving 6 bases of the junction unmatched. Germline CDR1 and CDR2: WSHSY and SAAADI. This CDR3 has 15 amino acids.

V and J are TRBV5-4 and TRBJ2-1; TRBD2 agrees at 12 bases. V lost 5 bases and J lost 5; bases outside the gene matches: 5. The CDR3 covers 15 residues. Germline V gives CDR1 SGHNT, CDR2 YYREEE (reference sequence). The CDR3 DNA reads TGTGCCAGCAGGGCTAGCGGGAGGGCGAACAATGAGCAGTTCTTC. It is translated as CASRASGRANNEQFF.

The genes are TRBV10-3 and TRBJ1-3; TRBD1 matches 7 bases. Trimming cost V 2 bases and J 0 bases; bases outside gene matches: 4. This CDR3 contains 16 residues. CDR1 is ENHRY and CDR2 is SYGVKD in the germline V gene. CDR3 loop: CAISETGVGSGNTIYF. The CDR3, as DNA: TGTGCCATCAGTGAGACAGGGGTCGGCTCTGGAAACACCATATATTTT.

The V call is TRBV13, the J call TRBJ1-1, with D perhaps TRBD1 (5 bases). The CDR3 is 16 amino acids. Trimming removed 0 bases at V and 2 bases at J, with 13 bases between. In germline, CDR1 is PRHDT, CDR2 FYEKMQ (reference sequence). The CDR3 reads CASSLGGANGNTEAFF. The CDR3 nucleotides read TGTGCCAGCAGCTTAGGTGGGGCGAACGGAAACACTGAAGCTTTCTTT.

The chain links TRBV15 to TRBJ1-1; TRBD1 is a possible D gene (6 bases). Germline V lookup: CDR1 LNHNV, CDR2 YYDKDF (reference sequence). The CDR3 consists of 14 residues. With 3 bases removed from V and 4 bases from J, the gap between germline ends came to 12 bases. CDR3 DNA: TGTGCCACCAGCAGGTCGGTAGGGGGCACTGAAGCTTTCTTT. It translates to CATSRSVGGTEAFF.

This rearrangement joins TRBV19 to TRBJ1-5; D may be TRBD1 (6 bases). The CDR3 runs 13 residues. Germline lookup yields CDR1 LNHDA and CDR2 SQIVND (reference sequence). Trimming cost V 10 bases and J 4 bases, with 14 bases left between them. The DNA for the CDR3 is TGTGCCATAAGGGGGGCCCTAAATCAGCCCCAGCATTTT. Translation: CAIRGALNQPQHF.

CDR3 DNA: TGTGCCAGCAGCTCGGGGGAGCAGTACTTC. Protein sequence: CASSSGEQYF. The V gene is TRBV7-9, the J gene TRBJ2-7, with D possibly TRBD2 on 5 matching bases. V gave up 4 bases and J gave up 7 bases, with 5 bases separating them. Germline values: CDR1 SEHNR, CDR2 FQNEAQ (reference sequence). CDR3 size: 10 residues.

Here the CDR3 reads CASRVGYEQYF. In DNA, the CDR3 is TGTGCCAGCAGAGTCGGTTACGAGCAGTACTTC. The V gene is TRBV2, the J gene TRBJ2-7; D is undetermined. This CDR3 has 11 amino acids. With 6 bases removed from V and 4 bases from J, the gap between germline ends came to 7 bases. Germline V gene data show CDR1 as SNHLY and CDR2 as FYNNEI.